The following is a TCR beta chain sequence with its context. This specimen belongs to a study of blood T cell repertoires in COVID-19. Only in-frame clones appear in the TCRdb table, and some are missing; sequencing was by immunoSEQ multiplex PCR. The profile covers some 530,000 clones, with approximately 90% appearing a single time and more than 7.5% taken by the ten largest. In terms of age and location, participants ranged from roughly 18 to 95 years and lived in around 22 US areas. The germline V gene has CDR1 SNHLY and CDR2 FYNNEI. The CDR3 covers 17 residues. The ends were cut back, 6 bases at V and 0 bases at J, with 18 bases in the middle.

Sequencing was done on a sample of PBMCs or T cells enriched from blood (not recorded which). The rearrangement uses TRBV2 and TRBJ1-3; the D gene is possibly TRBD1 (5 bases). The receptor's source is a woman aged 60 to 75 who had recovered from COVID-19. The CDR3 DNA is TGTGCCAGCAGCCGTATGGGACTACCCGGCTCTGGAAACACCATATATTTT. It encodes CASSRMGLPGSGNTIYF.